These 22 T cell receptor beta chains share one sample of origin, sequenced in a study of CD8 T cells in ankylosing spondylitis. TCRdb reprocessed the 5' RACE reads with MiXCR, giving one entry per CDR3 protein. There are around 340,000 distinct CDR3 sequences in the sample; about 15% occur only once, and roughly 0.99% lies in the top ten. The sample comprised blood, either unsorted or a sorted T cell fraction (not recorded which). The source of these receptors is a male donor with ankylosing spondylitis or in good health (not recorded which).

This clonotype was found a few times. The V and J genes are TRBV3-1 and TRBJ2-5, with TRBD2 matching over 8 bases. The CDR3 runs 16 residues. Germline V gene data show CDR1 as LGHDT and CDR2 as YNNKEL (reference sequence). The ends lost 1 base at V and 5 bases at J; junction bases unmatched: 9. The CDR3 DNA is TGTGCCAGCAGCCAAGTGGGGACTAGAACTCTGGAGACCCAGTACTTC. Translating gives CASSQVGTRTLETQYF.

The CDR3 loop reads CASSVDRVGPSGRMEQFF. The CDR3, as DNA: TGTGCCAGCAGCGTAGATCGGGTGGGACCATCGGGTCGAATGGAGCAGTTCTTC. The gene calls are TRBV9 and TRBJ2-1; D possibly uses TRBD1 or TRBD2 (5 bases each). The V and J ends lost 0 bases and 10 bases respectively, with 26 bases between them. CDR1 and CDR2 from the germline V gene are SGDLS and YYNGEE. The CDR3 has 18 residues.

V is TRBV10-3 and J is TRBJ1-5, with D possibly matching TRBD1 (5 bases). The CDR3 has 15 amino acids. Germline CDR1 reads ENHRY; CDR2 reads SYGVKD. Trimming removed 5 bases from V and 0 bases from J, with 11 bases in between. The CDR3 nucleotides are TGTGCCATCAGTCTGGGGGGGGATAGCAATCAGCCCCAGCATTTT. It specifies CAISLGGDSNQPQHF.

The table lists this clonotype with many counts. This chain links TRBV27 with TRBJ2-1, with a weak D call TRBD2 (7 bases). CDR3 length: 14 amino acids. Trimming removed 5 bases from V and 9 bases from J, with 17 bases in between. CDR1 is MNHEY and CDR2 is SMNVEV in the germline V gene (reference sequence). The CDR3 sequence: CASSQPGGQGEQFF. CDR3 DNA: TGTGCCAGCAGTCAGCCCGGGGGGCAAGGTGAGCAGTTCTTC.

As DNA, the CDR3 is TGTGCCAGCCGACCAAACACAAATGAAAAACTGTTTTTT. Translation: CASRPNTNEKLFF. The chain couples TRBV27 to TRBJ1-4, with D unresolved. The CDR3 sequence is 13 residues long. With 8 bases removed from V and 5 bases from J, the gap between germline ends came to 12 bases. CDR1 is MNHEY, CDR2 SMNVEV, per germline (reference sequence).

The CDR3 nucleotides read TGTGCCAGCAGCTGGGATTCTAGCGGGGGGAAAAATGAGCAGTTCTTC. It encodes CASSWDSSGGKNEQFF. The chain uses TRBV5-5 and TRBJ2-1; 11 positions agree with TRBD2. Germline CDR1 and CDR2: SGHKS and YYEKEE (reference sequence). V lost 3 bases to trimming and J lost 7 bases; unmatched junction nucleotides: 9. This CDR3 spans 16 amino acids.

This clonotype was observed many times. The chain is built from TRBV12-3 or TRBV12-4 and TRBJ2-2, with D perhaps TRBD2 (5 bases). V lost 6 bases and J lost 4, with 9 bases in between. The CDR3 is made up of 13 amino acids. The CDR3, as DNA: TGTGCCAGCAGAGTAGGGAGCACCGGGGAGCTGTTTTTT. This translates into CASRVGSTGELFF.

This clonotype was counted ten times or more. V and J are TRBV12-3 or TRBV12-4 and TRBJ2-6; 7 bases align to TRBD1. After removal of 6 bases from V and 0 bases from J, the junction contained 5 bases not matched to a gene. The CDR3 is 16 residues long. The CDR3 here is CASRLTGVSGANVLTF. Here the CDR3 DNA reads TGTGCCAGCAGACTTACAGGGGTCTCTGGGGCCAACGTCCTGACTTTC.

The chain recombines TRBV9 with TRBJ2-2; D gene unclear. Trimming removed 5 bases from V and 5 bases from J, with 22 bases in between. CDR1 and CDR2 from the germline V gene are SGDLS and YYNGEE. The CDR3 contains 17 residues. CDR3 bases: TGTGCCAGCAGTGAGGTGGGCGGATCCCTGCTAACCGGGGAGCTGTTTTTT. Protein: CASSEVGGSLLTGELFF.

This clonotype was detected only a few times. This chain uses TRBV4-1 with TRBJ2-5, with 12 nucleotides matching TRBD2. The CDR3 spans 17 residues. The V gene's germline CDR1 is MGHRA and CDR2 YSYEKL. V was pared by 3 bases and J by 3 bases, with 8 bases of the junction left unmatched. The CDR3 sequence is CASSQGSTSGRKETQYF. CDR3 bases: TGCGCCAGCAGCCAGGGTTCGACTAGCGGGAGAAAAGAGACCCAGTACTTC.

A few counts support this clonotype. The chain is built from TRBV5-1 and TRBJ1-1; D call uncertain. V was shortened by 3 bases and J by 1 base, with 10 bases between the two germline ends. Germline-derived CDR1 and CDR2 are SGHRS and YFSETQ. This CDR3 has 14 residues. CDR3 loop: CASSSGAPNTEAFF. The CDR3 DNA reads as TGCGCCAGCAGCTCGGGAGCGCCGAACACTGAAGCTTTCTTT.

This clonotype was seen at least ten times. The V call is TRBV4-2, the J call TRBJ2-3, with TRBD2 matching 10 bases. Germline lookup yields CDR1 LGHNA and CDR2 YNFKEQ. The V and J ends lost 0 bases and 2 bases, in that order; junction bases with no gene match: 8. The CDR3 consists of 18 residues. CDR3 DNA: TGTGCCAGCAGCCAAGAGGGCCATAGCGGGGGGCACACAGATACGCAGTATTTT. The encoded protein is CASSQEGHSGGHTDTQYF.

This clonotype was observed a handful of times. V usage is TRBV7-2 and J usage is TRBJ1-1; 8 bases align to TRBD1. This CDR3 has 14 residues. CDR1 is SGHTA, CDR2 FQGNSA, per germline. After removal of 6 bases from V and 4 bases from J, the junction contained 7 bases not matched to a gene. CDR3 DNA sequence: TGTGCCAGCAGGCGCGACAGGGGTGGCACTGAAGCTTTCTTT. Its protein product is CASRRDRGGTEAFF. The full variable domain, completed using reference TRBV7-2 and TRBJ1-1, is GAGVSQSPSNKVTEKGKDVELRCDPISGHTALYWYRQSLGQGLEFLIYFQGNSAPDKSGLPSDRFSAERTGGSVSTLTIQRTQQEDSAVYLCASRRDRGGTEAFFGQGTRLTVV.

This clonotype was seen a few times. The CDR3 nucleotides read TGTGCCAGCAGCTTCTTAGCGGGGGTCACAGATACGCAGTATTTT. It translates to CASSFLAGVTDTQYF. The chain employs TRBV7-9 and TRBJ2-3; TRBD2 aligns across 9 bases. CDR1 is SEHNR and CDR2 is FQNEAQ in the germline V gene (reference sequence). The CDR3 consists of 15 residues. Germline trimming cut 3 bases from V and 2 bases from J; bases unmatched to any gene: 3.

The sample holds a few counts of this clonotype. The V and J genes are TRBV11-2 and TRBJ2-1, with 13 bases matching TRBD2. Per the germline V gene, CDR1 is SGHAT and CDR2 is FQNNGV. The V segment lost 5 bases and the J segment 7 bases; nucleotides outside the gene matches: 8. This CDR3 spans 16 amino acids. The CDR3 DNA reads TGTGCCAGCAGCCTGGAACTAGCGGGAGGGAATAATGAGCAGTTCTTC. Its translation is CASSLELAGGNNEQFF. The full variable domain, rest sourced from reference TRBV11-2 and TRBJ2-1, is EAGVAQSPRYKIIEKRQSVAFWCNPISGHATLYWYQQILGQGPKLLIQFQNNGVVDDSQLPKDRFSAERLKGVDSTLKIQPAKLEDSAVYLCASSLELAGGNNEQFFGPGTRLTVL.

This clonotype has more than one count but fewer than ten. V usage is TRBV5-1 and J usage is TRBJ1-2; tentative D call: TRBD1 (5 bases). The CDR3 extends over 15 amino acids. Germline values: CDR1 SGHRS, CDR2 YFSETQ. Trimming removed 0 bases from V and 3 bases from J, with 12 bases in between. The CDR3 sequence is CASSLVGRADYGYTF. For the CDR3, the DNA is TGCGCCAGCAGCTTGGTCGGCAGGGCTGACTATGGCTACACCTTC.

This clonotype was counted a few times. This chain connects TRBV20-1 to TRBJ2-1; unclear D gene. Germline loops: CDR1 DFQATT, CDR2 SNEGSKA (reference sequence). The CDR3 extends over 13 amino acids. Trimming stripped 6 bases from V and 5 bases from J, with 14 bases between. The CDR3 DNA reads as TGCAGTGCCCCCCACCTTGCTCACAATGAGCAGTTCTTC. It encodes CSAPHLAHNEQFF.

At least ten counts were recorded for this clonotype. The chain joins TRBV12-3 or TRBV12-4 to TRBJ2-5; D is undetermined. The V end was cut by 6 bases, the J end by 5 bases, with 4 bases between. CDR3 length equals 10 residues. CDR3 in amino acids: CASRGETQYF. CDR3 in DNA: TGTGCCAGCAGAGGGGAGACCCAGTACTTC.

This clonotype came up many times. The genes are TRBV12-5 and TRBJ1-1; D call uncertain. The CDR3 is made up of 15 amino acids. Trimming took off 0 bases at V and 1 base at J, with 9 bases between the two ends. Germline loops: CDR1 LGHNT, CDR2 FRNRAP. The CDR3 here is CASGLVVRANTEAFF. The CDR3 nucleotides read TGTGCTAGTGGTTTGGTAGTCCGGGCGAACACTGAAGCTTTCTTT.

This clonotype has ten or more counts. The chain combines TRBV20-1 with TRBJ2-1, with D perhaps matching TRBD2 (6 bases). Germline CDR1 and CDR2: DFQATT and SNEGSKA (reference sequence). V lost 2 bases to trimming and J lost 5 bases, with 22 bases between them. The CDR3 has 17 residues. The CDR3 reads CSARTPTTGLLNNEQFF. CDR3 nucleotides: TGCAGTGCTAGAACCCCCACCACCGGACTACTTAACAATGAGCAGTTCTTC.

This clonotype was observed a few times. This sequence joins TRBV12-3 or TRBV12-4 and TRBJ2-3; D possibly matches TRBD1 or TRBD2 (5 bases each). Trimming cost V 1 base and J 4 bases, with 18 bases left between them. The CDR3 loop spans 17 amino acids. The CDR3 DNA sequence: TGTGCCAGCAGTTTAGGGGGGTGGGAAGAAACAGCAGATACGCAGTATTTT. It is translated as CASSLGGWEETADTQYF.

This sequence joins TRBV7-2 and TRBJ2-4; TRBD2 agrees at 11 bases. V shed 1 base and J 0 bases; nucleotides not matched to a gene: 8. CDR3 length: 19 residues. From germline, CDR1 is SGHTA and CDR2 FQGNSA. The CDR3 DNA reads TGTGCCAGCAGCTTAGGCGCTAGCGGGGGGTTTCGAGCCAAAAACATTCAGTACTTC. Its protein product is CASSLGASGGFRAKNIQYF.